This T cell receptor beta chain was obtained from a study of cytomegalovirus exposure and HLA in healthy donors. Remarks on this clone: The antigen is not known.

The CDR3 sequence is 14 residues long. V was clipped by 5 bases and J by 10 bases; unmatched bases: 8. Germline V gives CDR1 MDHEN, CDR2 SYDVKM. PCR was performed using 60 Vbeta and 13 Jbeta primers. The method was immunoSEQ multiplex PCR; TCRdb's version includes in-frame clones alone and lacks a portion of them. Altogether about 90,000 clones are present, 80% to 90% being singletons, with the ten largest covering roughly 2.2%. Whole-study results and caveats: Earlier analysis yielded a pattern in which most TCR beta V segments were productive about 87% or about 30% of the time. Clonal expansion was found to be greater in HLA-associated TCR beta chains than in equally common others in a later analysis.

Material: PBMCs. This receptor was identified in a man between 18 and 35 years old in good health and CMV-seronegative. This chain connects TRBV28 to TRBJ1-4, with 9 bases lining up with TRBD1. CDR3 in amino acids: CASSLGGQGGKLFF. Here the CDR3 DNA reads TGTGCCAGCAGTCTCGGGGGACAGGGAGGAAAACTGTTTTTT.